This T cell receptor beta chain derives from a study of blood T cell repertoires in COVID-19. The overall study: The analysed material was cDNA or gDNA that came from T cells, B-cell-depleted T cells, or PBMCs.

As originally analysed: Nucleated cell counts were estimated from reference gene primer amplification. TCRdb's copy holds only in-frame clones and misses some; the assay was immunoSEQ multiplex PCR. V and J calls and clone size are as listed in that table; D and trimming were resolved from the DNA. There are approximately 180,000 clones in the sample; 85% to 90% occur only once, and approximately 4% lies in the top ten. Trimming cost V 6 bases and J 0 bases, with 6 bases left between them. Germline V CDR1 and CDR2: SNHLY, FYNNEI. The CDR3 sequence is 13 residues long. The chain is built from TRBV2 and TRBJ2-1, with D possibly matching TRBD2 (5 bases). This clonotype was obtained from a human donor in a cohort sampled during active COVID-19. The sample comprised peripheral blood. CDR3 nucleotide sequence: TGTGCCAGCAGGGACTTCTCCTACAATGAGCAGTTCTTC. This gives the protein CASRDFSYNEQFF.